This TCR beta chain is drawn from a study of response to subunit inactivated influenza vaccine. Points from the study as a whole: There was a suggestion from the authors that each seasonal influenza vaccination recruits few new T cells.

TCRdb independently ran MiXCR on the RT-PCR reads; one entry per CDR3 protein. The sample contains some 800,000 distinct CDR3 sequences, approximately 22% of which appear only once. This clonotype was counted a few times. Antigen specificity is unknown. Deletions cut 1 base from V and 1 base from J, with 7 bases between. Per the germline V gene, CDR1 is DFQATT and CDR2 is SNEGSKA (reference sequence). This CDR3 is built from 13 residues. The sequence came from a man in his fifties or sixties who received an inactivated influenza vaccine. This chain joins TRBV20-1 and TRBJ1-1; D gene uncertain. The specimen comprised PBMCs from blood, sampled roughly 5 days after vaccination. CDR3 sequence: CSARGRSNTEAFF. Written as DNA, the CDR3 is TGCAGTGCTAGAGGTCGCTCGAACACTGAAGCTTTCTTT.